This is a list of T cell receptor beta chains from one sample in a study of vaccination effects on CD4 cells after COVID-19. These TCRs are of unknown antigen specificity. TCRdb keeps only in-frame clones here, not all; method: immunoSEQ multiplex PCR. Seen here are over 25,000 clones, 80% to 85% observed once, and the top ten hold under 6.5%. The specimen was CD4+ T cells from PBMCs cultured with SARS-CoV-2 spike peptides, collected after COVID-19 vaccination. These receptors were taken from a human donor who received a COVID-19 vaccine. Some clones in this sample may be carry-over from other donors' samples. CDR3s include the opening cysteine and the closing phenylalanine or tryptophan.

TRBJ1-5,TRBV2,CASSNRASQPQHF
TRBJ2-3,TRBV7-3,CASSLGFSGDTQYF
TRBJ1-2,TRBV6-2/TRBV6-3,CASSYEAGYGYTF
TRBJ1-4,TRBV6-1,CASSEDRGAKLFF
TRBJ1-2,TRBV5-6,CASSLGQVSNYGYTF
TRBJ2-6,TRBV7-3,CASSLTSGISSGANVLTF
TRBJ1-1,TRBV5-8,CASPVDRGGLDTEAFF
TRBJ1-2,TRBV29-1,CSVVHKNYGYTF
TRBJ1-4,TRBV7-2,CASSLVGTTNEKLFF
TRBJ1-4,TRBV6-1,CASSEALQAGEEKLFF
TRBJ1-1,TRBV6-2/TRBV6-3,CASSSHRTGIGTEAFF
TRBJ2-3,TRBV6-5,CASRERGQDYGTQYF
TRBJ1-5,TRBV30,CAWSQGYNQPQHF